These 22 T cell receptor beta chains were sequenced from one sample in a study of T cell repertoires in cytomegalovirus infection (dated by TCRdb to the late 2010s). TCRdb records Illumina HiSeq 1500 as the sequencer. The raw public reads went through TCRdb reprocessing: fastp at Q25, MiXCR clone calling, in-frame beta chains kept. Each entry is one CDR3 protein sequence, shown with its most common DNA and genes. The sample yields about 770,000 distinct CDR3 sequences; approximately 32% were counted once. The ten largest clones take up around 14% of the sample. Their antigen targets remain unknown. The treatment or condition label, read with the paper, signifies: in vitro stimulation with specific CMV peptide epitopes to enrich CMV-specific T cells. Sequenced material: cultured CD8+ T cells from PBMCs, taken from culture after CMV antigen stimulation. The receptor set was obtained from a human donor in good health (CMV status not recorded). Some clones in this sample may be carry-over from other donors' samples.

This clonotype was counted between two and nine times. One base away lies a much larger clone, so this may be a sequencing read error. The chain carries TRBV7-6 and TRBJ2-1, with TRBD2 matching 11 bases. Unmatched junction bases numbered 3, after V lost 3 bases and J lost 5 bases. The CDR3 length is 15 residues. Per the germline V gene, CDR1 is SGHVS and CDR2 is FNYEAQ. The CDR3 DNA reads as TGTGCCAGCAGCTTTAGCGGGGGGGCGGACAATGAGCAGTTCTTC. This encodes CASSFSGGADNEQFF.

This clonotype has a handful of counts. The chain joins TRBV7-9 to TRBJ2-1; D is unresolved. This CDR3 contains 14 residues. V dropped 0 bases and J dropped 7 bases, with 10 bases sitting between them. Germline CDR1 SEHNR, CDR2 FQNEAQ (reference sequence). CDR3 region: CASSLAGFRNEQFF. The DNA of the CDR3 is TGTGCCAGCAGCTTAGCAGGGTTTAGGAATGAGCAGTTCTTC.

The chain joins TRBV5-1 to TRBJ2-7; possible D gene TRBD2, 5 bases. CDR1 SGHRS and CDR2 YFSETQ come from the germline V gene. Trimming stripped 6 bases from V and 4 bases from J, with 35 bases between. This CDR3 is built from 20 residues. The CDR3 DNA is TGCGCCAGCACCTGCGGGTTACAGCCTCAGGTGAGAAAGAGTTGGTACGAGCAGTACGTC. Its translation is CASTCGLQPQVRKSWYEQYV.

A remark on this clonotype: Germline is not matched at one junction end, which may reflect a read error. This chain uses TRBV19 with TRBJ1-1, with D perhaps matching TRBD1 (5 bases). The CDR3 has 16 amino acids. From germline, CDR1 is LNHDA and CDR2 SQIVND (reference sequence). The CDR3 region is CTSSETFGWGDTEAFF. CDR3 DNA sequence: TGTACCAGTAGTGAAACCTTTGGGTGGGGGGACACTGAAGCTTTCTTT.

This clonotype turned up a few times. The V and J genes are TRBV7-6 and TRBJ1-1, with D maybe TRBD1 (6 bases). CDR1 is SGHVS, CDR2 FNYEAQ, per germline. Deletions cut 2 bases from V and 4 bases from J, with 14 bases between. CDR3 length: 15 amino acids. DNA of the CDR3: TGTGCCAGCAGCTTACTAGGGGGGGCGCGCACTGAAGCTTTCTTT. It encodes CASSLLGGARTEAFF.

A remark on this clonotype: A much bigger clone sits one base away, suggesting this may be a read error. The rearrangement uses TRBV6-2 or TRBV6-3 and TRBJ2-1, with 9 bases aligning to TRBD2. The CDR3 length is 13 residues. CDR1 and CDR2 (germline): MNHEY, SVGEGT. V was clipped by 10 bases and J by 6 bases; unmatched bases: 7. The CDR3 protein is CANLAGSGNEQFF. The CDR3 DNA follows: TGTGCCAACCTAGCGGGGTCGGGCAATGAGCAGTTCTTC.

The V and J genes are TRBV29-1 and TRBJ1-2; 11 positions match TRBD1. Germline lookup yields CDR1 SQVTM and CDR2 ANQGSEA. The CDR3 consists of 14 residues. V lost 7 bases to trimming and J lost 2 bases; unmatched junction nucleotides: 6. The CDR3 nucleotides are TGCAGCGACACGGACAGGGGGCCCAACTATGGCTACACCTTC. Translated, it gives CSDTDRGPNYGYTF.

The chain employs TRBV6-5 and TRBJ1-2; D is uncertain. Deletions cut 0 bases from V and 8 bases from J, with 28 bases between. This CDR3 is 19 amino acids long. Germline values: CDR1 MNHEY, CDR2 SVGAGI. The CDR3 coding sequence is TGTGCCAGCAGTTACTCGATTAAGGGCCCCCTCGAAGAACCTTGGGGCTACACCTTC. Residues: CASSYSIKGPLEEPWGYTF.

V and J are TRBV6-6 and TRBJ2-1; unclear D gene. Trimming stripped 2 bases from V and 0 bases from J, with 14 bases between. The CDR3 is 17 amino acids. Germline CDR1 MNHNY, CDR2 SVGAGI (reference sequence). CDR3 nucleotides: TGTGCCAGCAGTTACGGCCTCGGGTCAGGCTCCTACAATGAGCAGTTCTTC. The encoded protein is CASSYGLGSGSYNEQFF.

J is TRBJ2-1 and V is TRBV27; 7 bases line up with TRBD1. Germline CDR1 is MNHEY and CDR2 is SMNVEV (reference sequence). CDR3 size: 13 residues. Unmatched junction bases numbered 8, after V lost 7 bases and J lost 8 bases. The DNA of the CDR3 is TGTGCCAGCACCTACAGGGGCAGGGATGAGCAGTTCTTC. Translation: CASTYRGRDEQFF.

The chain joins TRBV19 to TRBJ1-5, with TRBD1 as a possible D gene (5 bases). In germline, CDR1 is LNHDA, CDR2 SQIVND (reference sequence). The CDR3 loop spans 16 amino acids. Trimming stripped 7 bases from V and 3 bases from J, with 19 bases between. CDR3 nucleotide sequence: TGTGCCAGTATTCCGGTGTTGGGGCAGTTCAATCAGCCCCAGCATTTT. Translated: CASIPVLGQFNQPQHF.

The rearrangement joins TRBV12-3 or TRBV12-4 to TRBJ2-2, with D possibly being TRBD2 (5 bases). The CDR3 contains 14 residues. Between the trimmed V and J ends, which lost 3 bases and 4 bases, there was a span of 9 bases. The CDR3 sequence is CASSFGVSTGELFF. Here the CDR3 DNA reads TGTGCCAGCAGTTTCGGGGTATCCACCGGGGAGCTGTTTTTT.

Only a few counts were recorded for this clonotype. The chain has TRBV29-1 and TRBJ2-7; D unresolved. Germline assignment: CDR1 SQVTM and CDR2 ANQGSEA. V was cut by 5 bases and J by 1 base, with 9 bases left in between. The CDR3 length is 12 residues. The CDR3 DNA follows: TGCAGCGTTATAACTCAATCCTACGAGCAGTACTTC. It codes for CSVITQSYEQYF.

The table lists this clonotype with many counts. V is TRBV27 and J is TRBJ2-1; D unresolved. Germline V gene sequence: CDR1 MNHEY, CDR2 SMNVEV (reference sequence). V was pared by 7 bases and J by 2 bases, with 15 bases between. There are 15 residues in the CDR3. The chain's CDR3 is CASTTAPHAYNEQFF. In DNA form, the CDR3 reads TGTGCCAGCACTACGGCCCCACATGCCTACAATGAGCAGTTCTTC.

The chain links TRBV12-3 or TRBV12-4 to TRBJ1-5; D remains ambiguous. With 4 bases removed from V and 3 bases from J, the gap between germline ends came to 7 bases. This CDR3 comprises 13 residues. CDR3 protein: CASSWSLNQPQHF. The CDR3 DNA reads TGTGCCAGCAGTTGGTCCCTCAATCAGCCCCAGCATTTT.

The count of this clonotype is one. This sequence joins TRBV7-1 and TRBJ2-5, with D uncertain. TRBV7-1 carries the ORF label, with uncertain function. The CDR3 length is 16 residues. V lost 1 base, J lost 0 bases, and 12 bases lay in between. The CDR3 loop is CASSSGVYEYQETQYF. The CDR3, as DNA: TGTGCCAGCAGCTCAGGAGTCTATGAGTACCAAGAGACCCAGTACTTC.

The rearrangement joins TRBV12-3 or TRBV12-4 to TRBJ1-2; D might be TRBD1 (5 bases). The CDR3 runs 13 residues. Trimming took 3 bases from V and 7 from J, leaving 12 bases between them. The CDR3 DNA reads TGTGCCAGCAGTTTCGGCAGGGTGGGTGGCTACACCTTC. Protein: CASSFGRVGGYTF.

This clonotype was observed a handful of times. The V call is TRBV6-1, the J call TRBJ2-7; possible D gene TRBD1, 5 bases. Trimming took 3 bases from V and 2 from J, leaving 8 bases between them. Germline CDR1 MNHNS, CDR2 SASEGT. CDR3 length: 13 amino acids. The CDR3 spells CASSEDTTYEQYV. The CDR3 DNA reads as TGTGCCAGCAGTGAGGACACGACCTACGAGCAGTACGTC.

V usage is TRBV7-9 and J usage is TRBJ1-4; possible D gene TRBD1, 6 bases. There are 17 residues in the CDR3. Between the trimmed V and J ends, which lost 4 bases and 12 bases, there was a span of 27 bases. CDR1 and CDR2 (germline): SEHNR, FQNEAQ (reference sequence). The CDR3, as DNA: TGTGCCAGCAGCTCGACCCACAGGGAGGGTACGGGATTGGAACTGTTTTTT. Translation: CASSSTHREGTGLELFF.

Only a few counts were recorded for this clonotype. V and J are TRBV7-6 and TRBJ1-1; D is ambiguous. The V end lost 4 bases, the J end lost 3 bases, and 12 bases lay between the germline ends. Looked up from germline, CDR1 is SGHVS and CDR2 is FNYEAQ. The CDR3 runs 14 residues. CDR3 sequence (DNA): TGTGCCAGCAGCTCGCCGGGAGGATACACTGAAGCTTTCTTT. Encoded protein: CASSSPGGYTEAFF.

The genes are TRBV12-3 or TRBV12-4 and TRBJ2-3; D is possibly TRBD1 or TRBD2 (5 bases each). V was shortened by 4 bases and J by 6 bases, with 14 bases between the two germline ends. The CDR3 is made up of 14 amino acids. Written as DNA, the CDR3 is TGTGCCAGCAGTTCGGACGGGGCAGTCGATACGCAGTATTTT. This encodes CASSSDGAVDTQYF.

This clonotype has at least ten counts. The chain joins TRBV7-9 to TRBJ2-7; D is perhaps TRBD2 (5 bases). The CDR3 is 17 residues long. Germline V gives CDR1 SEHNR, CDR2 FQNEAQ (reference sequence). V was trimmed by 5 bases and J by 1 base, leaving 21 bases between them. CDR3: CASSPYPGSGSSYEQYF. In DNA form, the CDR3 reads TGTGCCAGCAGCCCCTATCCGGGATCAGGATCTTCCTACGAGCAGTACTTC.